This TCR beta chain was identified during a study of blood T cell repertoires in COVID-19. Overall study context: From T cells, B-cell-depleted T cells, or PBMCs came the material, which was cDNA or gDNA.

This CDR3 contains 13 residues. Germline loops: CDR1 LNHDA, CDR2 SQIVND (reference sequence). With 6 bases clipped from V and 4 bases from J, the junction kept 1 base outside the gene matches. The data were produced by immunoSEQ multiplex PCR, yet TCRdb's version contains in-frame clones alone and is incomplete. The table has tens of thousands of clones, around 77% seen once. About this clone: Other nucleotide sequences in the sample specify the same CDR3.

Sequencing was performed on peripheral blood. The clonotype originates from a man aged 55 to 70 with acute or convalescent COVID-19. The J gene is TRBJ2-7, the V gene TRBV19, with TRBD2 identical over 12 bases. Here the CDR3 reads CASRTSGGYEQYF. CDR3 DNA sequence: TGTGCCAGTAGGACTAGCGGGGGATACGAGCAGTACTTC.